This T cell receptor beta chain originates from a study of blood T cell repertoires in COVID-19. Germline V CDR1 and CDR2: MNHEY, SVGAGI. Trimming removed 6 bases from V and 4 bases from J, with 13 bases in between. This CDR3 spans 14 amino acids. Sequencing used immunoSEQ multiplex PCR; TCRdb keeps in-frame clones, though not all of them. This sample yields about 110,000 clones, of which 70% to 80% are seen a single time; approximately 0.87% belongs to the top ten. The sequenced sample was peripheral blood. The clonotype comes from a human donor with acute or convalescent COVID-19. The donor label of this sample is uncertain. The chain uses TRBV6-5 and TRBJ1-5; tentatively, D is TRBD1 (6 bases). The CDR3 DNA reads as TGTGCCAGCAGATTGGACAGCCTAAATCAGCCCCAGCATTTT. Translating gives CASRLDSLNQPQHF.